This T cell receptor (beta chain) was observed in a study of regulatory T cells in long-lasting Graves disease (dated by TCRdb to the early 2020s). As for the study more broadly: To count as having persistent Graves' disease, a patient had to have received antithyroid drug treatment for over 5 years with TSH receptor autoantibodies remaining persistently positive. Patients with persistent Graves' disease were compared with patients with newly diagnosed Graves' disease using TCR sequencing and RNA sequencing of peripheral blood. The study was conducted in China and was registered as a clinical trial. TCR sequencing covered approximately 13 persistent and around 20 newly diagnosed Graves' disease patients, 33 samples in total. Persistent Graves' disease patients in the clinical cohort had taken antithyroid drugs for 9.5 to 13 years on average. Paper-wide results and their limitations: The study examined only peripheral blood because the primary lesion, thyroid tissue, could not be accessed. Preferential use of TRBV28, TRBJ1-2 and TRBJ2-5 was observed in persistent disease, whereas TRBV20-1 and TRBJ2-1 were favored in newly diagnosed disease. Only the TCR beta chain was sequenced and analyzed. Compared with newly diagnosed patients, patients with persistent Graves' disease had lower TCR Shannon entropy and fewer highly expanded clones, which suggests clonal expansion. More public clonotypes were shared among persistent patients (roughly 2,900) than among newly diagnosed patients (more than 900). The authors noted that the small sample size was a limitation that may lower accuracy.

The table lists this clonotype with a few counts. There is no known antigen for this receptor. One end of the junction does not line up with germline, which may come from a read error. Sample time point, as interpreted from the label and publication: persistent/refractory GD, antithyroid drugs over 5 years with positive TRAb. For both TCR sequencing and RNA sequencing, RNA was extracted from PBMCs using TRIzol. Graves' disease was diagnosed according to American Thyroid Association guidelines. The patients came from an endocrinology department in Xi'an, China. Each patient gave approximately 9 milliliters of peripheral blood, collected in an EDTA anticoagulant tube. PBMCs were isolated by Ficoll Paque Plus density gradient separation without further T cell sorting. An Agilent 2100 Bioanalyzer and agarose gel were used to check RNA quality, and a NanoDrop 2000 was used to measure RNA concentration.

The CDR3 covers 12 residues, taking in both the cysteine and the phenylalanine. Of the read, only the CDR3 DNA is kept; its 36 bases are in frame from base 1. Receptor amplification or capture employed multiplex PCR. These reads were obtained on an Illumina HiSeq 4000. iRepertoire HTBI primers and Arm-PCR amplification of CDR3 regions were used to construct TCR beta libraries. Before sequencing, the PCR products went through gel purification. Turning to the authors' computational methods: Across samples, about 63 TRBV and 15 or so TRBJ segments were identified and used for gene usage analysis of CDR3 amino acid clonotypes. COPE and FqMerger were used to merge filtered high-quality paired reads into contigs. BLAST was used to align contigs to IMGT TRBV, TRBD and TRBJ reference genes, with CDR3 defined following IMGT. Any clonotype with a frequency above 0.1% was classified as a highly expanded clone. Repertoire diversity was measured by Shannon entropy, and V-J evenness by the Gini coefficient. A clonotype found in more than one individual was treated as public. TCRdb itself trimmed the public reads at Q25 with fastp, ran MiXCR and retained productive beta chains. Merged by CDR3 protein, the rows form single entries marked with the most common genes and DNA. The V and J calls follow TCRdb's processing rather than the paper's. The sample has some 370,000 distinct CDR3 sequences on record, less than 25% of them singletons. Clones ranked in the top ten supply about 20% of the sample.

Rearrangement joined TRBV12-3 or TRBV12-4 to TRBJ1-1, and possibly TRBD1, on 5 matching bases. The sample was peripheral blood mononuclear cells (PBMCs), taken when the disease was refractory, from a patient treated with antithyroid drugs. The sequence came from a female donor with Graves disease. The DNA sequence is TGTGCCAGCAGTTTAGCGCTTAAGGGGCAAATCTTT. This is translated as CASSLALKGQIF.